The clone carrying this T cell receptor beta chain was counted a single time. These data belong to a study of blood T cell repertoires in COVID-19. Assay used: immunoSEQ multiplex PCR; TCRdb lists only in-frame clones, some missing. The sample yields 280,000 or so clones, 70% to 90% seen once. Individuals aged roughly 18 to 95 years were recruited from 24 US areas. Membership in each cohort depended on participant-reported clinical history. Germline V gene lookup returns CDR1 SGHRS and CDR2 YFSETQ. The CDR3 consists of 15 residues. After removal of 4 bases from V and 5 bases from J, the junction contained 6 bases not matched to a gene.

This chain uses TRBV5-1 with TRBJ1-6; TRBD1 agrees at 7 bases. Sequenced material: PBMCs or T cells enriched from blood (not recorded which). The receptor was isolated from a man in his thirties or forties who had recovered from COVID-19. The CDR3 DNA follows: TGCGCCAGCAGCATAGGACAGGTCAATAATTCACCCCTCCACTTT. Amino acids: CASSIGQVNNSPLHF.